This is a list of T cell receptor beta chains from one sample in a study of T cell responses to AZD1222 COVID-19 vaccine. Measured with immunoSEQ multiplex PCR; TCRdb has only the in-frame clones, and not every one. The data contain over 130,000 clones, around 93% of them singletons. This sample comprised peripheral blood, obtained on day 0 of AZD1222 vaccination. These receptors came from an adult in good health. Both conserved end residues are part of each CDR3. A D gene is named only where the DNA matches it firmly. Clone size is stated in some rows and not others, as once, few, many or a class when expanded.

D	size	J	V	DNA	CDR3
.	.	TRBJ1-1	TRBV3-1/TRBV3-2	TGTGCCAGCAGCCAAGACAAGGGGGTTGAAGCTTTCTTT	CASSQDKGVEAFF
.	.	TRBJ2-7	TRBV4-1	TGCGCCAGCAGCCAAGACCTCGCCTACGAGCAGTACTTC	CASSQDLAYEQYF
.	few	TRBJ2-5	TRBV6-5	TGTGCCAGCAGTTACTCGTATTCAGAGACCCAGTACTTC	CASSYSYSETQYF
.	once	TRBJ2-7	TRBV6-5	TGTGCCACCCGGACAGATTCGACCTACGAGCAGTACTTC	CATRTDSTYEQYF
TRBD1	.	TRBJ1-2	TRBV3-1/TRBV3-2	TGTGCCAGCACTTCAGGGGGGGCCCTCTATGGCTACACCTTC	CASTSGGALYGYTF
.	.	TRBJ2-3	TRBV10-3	TGTGCCGCGAAGGGACTGGGAAACACAGATACGCAGTATTTT	CAAKGLGNTDTQYF
.	.	TRBJ1-2	TRBV5-3	TGTGCCAGAAGCTTGGCCCGGACAGCCGCCTGTGGGTATGGCTACACCTTC	CARSLARTAACGYGYTF
.	.	TRBJ1-6	TRBV12-3/TRBV12-4	TGTGCCAGCAGTCGGTTGGGGGCTTCACCCCTCCACTTT	CASSRLGASPLHF
.	.	TRBJ1-1	TRBV18	TGTGCCAGCTCACCACAGTCAGATAGCACTGAAGCTTTCTTT	CASSPQSDSTEAFF
.	.	TRBJ1-4	TRBV3-1/TRBV3-2	TGTGCCAGCAGCCACTCTGTACCCTCGAATGAAAAACTGTTTTTT	CASSHSVPSNEKLFF
TRBD1	.	TRBJ2-7	TRBV5-1	TGCGCCAGCAGCTCCCAGACAGGGGTCCCAACCGAGCAGTACTTC	CASSSQTGVPTEQYF
.	.	TRBJ1-1	TRBV12-5	TGTGCTAGTGGTTCCTCGGGGAACTTGCACACTGAAGCTTTCTTT	CASGSSGNLHTEAFF
.	.	TRBJ1-3	TRBV11-3	TGTGCCAGCAGCCCAGGTTCTGATGGAAACACCATATATTTT	CASSPGSDGNTIYF
.	.	TRBJ2-2	TRBV18	TGTGCCAGCTCACCACCGAACGGACTGTCCGAGAACACCGGGGAGCTGTTTTTT	CASSPPNGLSENTGELFF
.	.	TRBJ2-2	TRBV6-2/TRBV6-3	TGTGCCAGCAGTTGGAACAGGGCGGGCGGGGAGCTGTTTTTT	CASSWNRAGGELFF
.	.	TRBJ1-1	TRBV4-3	TGCGCCAGCAGCTTCTCCCGGTTGAACACTGAAGCTTTCTTT	CASSFSRLNTEAFF
.	.	TRBJ2-7	TRBV9	TGTGCCAGCAGCCCTGGACTAGGGGGAATCTACGAGCAGTACTTC	CASSPGLGGIYEQYF
.	.	TRBJ1-5	TRBV19	TGTGCCAGTAGTACCGGACGGGGGTCGGGTATGGGCAATCAGCCCCAGCATTTT	CASSTGRGSGMGNQPQHF
TRBD2	.	TRBJ2-1	TRBV7-2	TGTGCCAGCAGCTTGGACGGGAGGGAAGGTGAGCAGTTCTTC	CASSLDGREGEQFF
TRBD1	.	TRBJ2-7	TRBV15	TGTGCCACCAGCGTTCGAGGACAGGGGATGTCCGAGCAGTACTTC	CATSVRGQGMSEQYF
.	.	TRBJ1-6	TRBV13	TGTGCCAGCAGCTTAGGCCTTGGGGCCTCACGCCTCCACTTT	CASSLGLGASRLHF
.	.	TRBJ2-7	TRBV6-5	TGTGCCAGCAGTCCTCGTCGGCTAGCTGACGAGCAGTACTTC	CASSPRRLADEQYF
TRBD1	.	TRBJ1-1	TRBV3-1/TRBV3-2	TGTGCCAGCAGCGGACCGGGACAGGGGGCTTTCTTT	CASSGPGQGAFF
TRBD2	once	TRBJ2-2	TRBV7-6	TGTGCCAGCGTAGCGGGAGAAGGTCTGGGCACCGGGGAGCTGTTTTTT	CASVAGEGLGTGELFF
.	.	TRBJ2-7	TRBV7-2	TGTGCCAGCAGCTTAGCGATGGATCAAGCCTACGAGCAGTACTTC	CASSLAMDQAYEQYF
.	.	TRBJ2-1	TRBV7-6	TGTGCCAGCAGCTTAGAAGGCGCCAGCCTTTACAATGAGCAGTTCTTC	CASSLEGASLYNEQFF
.	.	TRBJ1-1	TRBV29-1	TGCAGCGTTGATCCCACCGGGAACACTGAAGCTTTCTTT	CSVDPTGNTEAFF
.	.	TRBJ1-6	TRBV30	TGTGCCTGGAGTCATATAAATCAGGGGCCCCATCGGGGTTCACCCCTCCACTTT	CAWSHINQGPHRGSPLHF
.	.	TRBJ1-4	TRBV27	TGTGCCAGCGCCCGGCCTAATGAAAAACTGTTTTTT	CASARPNEKLFF
.	.	TRBJ2-7	TRBV6-1	TGTGCCAGCACTCTTCAACTCGCCTACGAGCAGTACTTC	CASTLQLAYEQYF
.	.	TRBJ1-4	TRBV7-2	TGTGCCAGCCGAAAGGGACAAGGAAGAGAAAAACTGTTTTTT	CASRKGQGREKLFF
.	.	TRBJ1-1	TRBV4-3	TGCGCCAGCAGCCAGGGGGACGGCCGCATGAACACTGAAGCTTTCTTT	CASSQGDGRMNTEAFF
TRBD1	.	TRBJ2-7	TRBV9	TGTGCCAGCAGCACAGGACAGGGACCTTACGAGCAGTACTTC	CASSTGQGPYEQYF